The 26 T cell receptor beta chains listed next were all sequenced from one sample in a study of CD4 and CD8 cells across lung adenocarcinoma regions. Via MiXCR, TCRdb re-called the PCR reads, giving one row per CDR3 protein. The sample contains thousands of distinct CDR3 sequences, around 65% of which appear only once. The sequenced sample consisted of CD4+ T cells from the margin of a lung tumor. These receptors originate from a female donor with lung adenocarcinoma. The CD4 and CD8 labels of this study may be unreliable.

This clonotype was seen a handful of times. The gene calls are TRBV6-5 and TRBJ2-3, with TRBD2 identical over 12 bases. The germline gives CDR1 MNHEY, CDR2 SVGAGI. The J segment lost 6 bases and the V segment lost 2 bases, leaving 3 bases of the junction unmatched. The CDR3 runs to 15 residues. The CDR3: CASSYRLAGVDTQYF. For the CDR3, the DNA is TGTGCCAGCAGTTACCGACTAGCGGGAGTGGATACGCAGTATTTT.

CDR3 residues: CASSPGTGGGEQYF. The DNA for the CDR3 is TGTGCCAGCAGTCCCGGGACAGGTGGTGGCGAGCAGTACTTC. The chain is built from TRBV6-1 and TRBJ2-5; the match to TRBD1 covers 8 bases. With the DNA end fitting TRBJ2-7 better, the J assignment may be wrong. From germline, CDR1 is MNHNS and CDR2 SASEGT. The CDR3 spans 14 residues.

This chain links TRBV7-8 with TRBJ2-1; possibly TRBD1 or TRBD2 for D (7 bases each). TRBJ2-7 matches the DNA end more closely, so the J call is doubtful. Germline CDR1 is SGHVS and CDR2 is FQNEAQ. The CDR3 covers 17 residues. The DNA of the CDR3 is TGTGCCAGCAGCTTTTCCCCTACAGGGGATAGCGGGCTCGAGCAGTACTTC. It translates to CASSFSPTGDSGLEQYF.

This clonotype is labeled large (0.1 to 1%). The J gene is TRBJ1-2, the V gene TRBV4-1; D gene unclear. CDR1 MGHRA and CDR2 YSYEKL come from the germline V gene. The CDR3 sequence is 15 residues long. Trimming pared 1 base from V and 3 bases from J, leaving 12 bases between. This chain's CDR3 is CASSQVPQSYYGYTF. The CDR3 region has the DNA TGCGCCAGCAGCCAAGTCCCACAGAGCTACTATGGCTACACCTTC.

CDR3 nucleotides: TGTGCCAGCAGTCGCAAAAGACGGGATACGCAGTATTTT. It encodes CASSRKRRDTQYF. The J gene is TRBJ2-3, the V gene TRBV6-1; the D is unclear. Trimming stripped 5 bases from V and 6 bases from J, with 12 bases between. Germline V gene lookup returns CDR1 MNHNS and CDR2 SASEGT. This CDR3 contains 13 residues.

The rearrangement joins TRBV6-1 to TRBJ2-1; 10 positions match TRBD2. The CDR3 extends over 16 amino acids. J gave up 3 bases and V 6 bases, and 8 bases lay outside the gene matches. Germline V CDR1 and CDR2: MNHNS, SASEGT. The CDR3 DNA reads TGTGCCAGCAGACCAGGGACTAGCGCCAACTACAATGAGCAGTTCTTC. Translation gives CASRPGTSANYNEQFF.

This clonotype appeared a few times. The chain joins TRBV7-9 to TRBJ2-3; the match to TRBD2 covers 9 bases. This CDR3 region has 16 residues. In germline, CDR1 is SEHNR, CDR2 FQNEAQ (reference sequence). V lost 5 bases, J lost 4 bases, and 10 bases stayed unmatched. CDR3 nucleotides: TGTGCCAGCAGCGTCCCGGGGTTAGCGGGAGCAGATACGCAGTATTTT. It encodes CASSVPGLAGADTQYF.

This chain links TRBV6-5 with TRBJ1-1; D is perhaps TRBD1 (6 bases). Germline values: CDR1 MNHEY, CDR2 SVGAGI. Trimming removed 5 bases at V and 7 bases at J, with 14 bases between. This CDR3 spans 13 amino acids. CDR3 loop: CASSILTGREAFF. DNA for the CDR3: TGTGCCAGCAGTATACTGACAGGCCGTGAAGCTTTCTTT.

The genes are TRBV5-1 and TRBJ2-2; 10 nucleotides match TRBD1. The CDR3 totals 16 residues. The junction had 7 bases not matched to a gene; V was cut back by 4 bases and J by 4 bases. Germline CDR1 reads SGHRS; CDR2 reads YFSETQ. The CDR3 DNA follows: TGCGCCAGCAGCAAGACAGGGGGCGCGGGCACCGGGGAGCTGTTTTTT. It translates to CASSKTGGAGTGELFF.

This rearrangement joins TRBV6-1 to TRBJ2-1; 10 bases map to TRBD1. Trimming removed 5 bases from V and 7 bases from J; junction bases left unmatched: 14. CDR3 length: 17 amino acids. Germline V gene sequence: CDR1 MNHNS, CDR2 SASEGT. The CDR3 nucleotides are TGTGCCAGCAGTCTAGTAGGAGGACAGGGGGTTTGGAATGAGCAGTTCTTC. As protein: CASSLVGGQGVWNEQFF.

V and J are TRBV7-9 and TRBJ2-7, with 7 bases aligning to TRBD1. V lost 5 bases to trimming and J lost 5 bases; unmatched junction nucleotides: 9. The germline V gene has CDR1 SEHNR and CDR2 FQNEAQ (reference sequence). The CDR3 extends over 14 amino acids. CDR3 residues: CASSRGQSVDEQYF. Here the CDR3 DNA reads TGTGCCAGCAGCAGGGGACAGTCAGTAGACGAGCAGTACTTC. The full variable domain, with the rest looked up from reference TRBV7-9 and TRBJ2-7, is DTGVSQNPRHKITKRGQNVTFRCDPISEHNRLYWYRQTLGQGPEFLTYFQNEAQLEKSRLLSDRFSAERPKGSFSTLEIQRTEQGDSAMYLCASSRGQSVDEQYFGPGTRLTVT.

V is TRBV6-1 and J is TRBJ2-5; D gene uncertain. Germline V gene sequence: CDR1 MNHNS, CDR2 SASEGT. Trimming took off 4 bases at V and 13 bases at J, with 16 bases between the two ends. The CDR3 has 12 residues. CDR3 coding DNA: TGTGCCAGCAGTGTCTCCGGTTTGGATTTGTACTTC. Translating it yields CASSVSGLDLYF.

This clonotype was seen more than once but under ten times. The rearrangement joins TRBV7-3 to TRBJ2-1; 11 nucleotides line up with TRBD1. Looked up from germline, CDR1 is SGHTA and CDR2 is FQGTGA. Germline trimming cut 0 bases from V and 8 bases from J; bases unmatched to any gene: 3. The length of the CDR3 is 15 residues. Here the CDR3 reads CASSLTRTGGDEQFF. CDR3 nucleotides: TGTGCCAGCAGCTTAACCAGGACAGGGGGCGATGAGCAGTTCTTC.

The chain uses TRBV6-1 and TRBJ2-5, with D perhaps matching TRBD2 (5 bases). V gave up 7 bases and J gave up 2 bases, with 20 bases separating them. The CDR3 contains 16 residues. Germline V gene data show CDR1 as MNHNS and CDR2 as SASEGT. The CDR3 reads CASNARERMGQETQYF. CDR3 bases: TGTGCCAGCAACGCAAGGGAGAGGATGGGGCAAGAGACCCAGTACTTC.

CDR3: CASSEGREGGEQYF. The CDR3 DNA reads TGTGCCAGCAGTGAAGGGCGGGAGGGAGGAGAGCAGTACTTC. The chain has TRBV6-1 and TRBJ2-7, with TRBD2 identical over 9 bases. J lost 7 bases, V lost 1 base, and 5 bases had no gene match. The CDR3 consists of 14 residues. Per germline, CDR1 MNHNS and CDR2 SASEGT.

The chain joins TRBV6-1 to TRBJ2-6, with a possible D match to TRBD2 (5 bases). Germline V gene data show CDR1 as MNHNS and CDR2 as SASEGT. The CDR3 has 18 residues. V gave up 3 bases and J gave up 4 bases, with 19 bases separating them. This CDR3 is CASSELPFGGSGANVLTF. CDR3 coding DNA: TGTGCCAGCAGTGAGCTCCCTTTTGGCGGGTCCGGGGCCAACGTCCTGACTTTC.

V gene TRBV6-1 combines with J gene TRBJ2-1; 12 nucleotides align to TRBD1. Trimming at V came to 6 bases and at J to 10 bases, leaving 10 bases not matched to a gene. The CDR3 totals 15 residues. CDR1 and CDR2 from the germline V gene are MNHNS and SASEGT. In DNA, the CDR3 is TGTGCCAGCAGGCATGGGGGACAGGGGGCCTACGAGCAGTTCTTC. This sequence encodes CASRHGGQGAYEQFF.

This clonotype appeared a single time. The chain carries TRBV11-2 and TRBJ2-5; D gene ambiguous. This CDR3 comprises 15 residues. CDR1 and CDR2 (germline): SGHAT, FQNNGV. Trimming shortened V by 1 base and J by 1 base, and 10 bases separated the two germline ends. CDR3 region: CASSLVGQIQETQYF. DNA for the CDR3: TGTGCCAGCAGCTTAGTTGGCCAGATCCAAGAGACCCAGTACTTC.

The rearrangement uses TRBV6-1 and TRBJ2-7; 12 bases map to TRBD2. The V segment lost 4 bases and the J segment 5 bases; nucleotides outside the gene matches: 9. Germline lookup yields CDR1 MNHNS and CDR2 SASEGT. This CDR3 has 16 amino acids. CDR3 residues: CASSVPRTSGKNEQYF. The DNA of the CDR3 is TGTGCCAGCAGTGTCCCCCGGACTAGCGGGAAGAACGAGCAGTACTTC.

In this sample, this clonotype is large (0.1 to 1%). This chain's CDR3 is CASSFGENNEQFF. CDR3 coding DNA: TGTGCCAGCAGCTTTGGCGAAAACAATGAGCAGTTCTTC. The rearrangement joins TRBV11-2 to TRBJ2-1; D is ambiguous. Trimming removed 3 bases from V and 5 bases from J, with 8 bases in between. The germline gives CDR1 SGHAT, CDR2 FQNNGV. This CDR3 spans 13 amino acids.

The chain is built from TRBV7-2 and TRBJ2-2, with D uncertain. Trimming took 0 bases from V and 6 from J, leaving 11 bases between them. Per germline, CDR1 SGHTA and CDR2 FQGNSA. The length of the CDR3 is 15 residues. The chain's CDR3 is CASSLANFFAGELFF. The CDR3 coding sequence is TGTGCCAGCAGCTTAGCGAACTTTTTCGCCGGGGAGCTGTTTTTT.

This clonotype was seen a handful of times. The chain uses TRBV10-3 and TRBJ2-1, with TRBD2 matching 11 bases. The CDR3 sequence is 15 residues long. Losses at the gene ends were 5 bases for V and 8 bases for J; bases not matched to a gene: 8. Germline loops: CDR1 ENHRY, CDR2 SYGVKD. The CDR3 DNA reads TGTGCCATCAGTTGGGGTAGCGGGAGGGTTGATGAGCAGTTCTTC. Its protein is CAISWGSGRVDEQFF.

This clonotype has only one observation. This chain connects TRBV6-1 to TRBJ1-5; possible D gene TRBD1, 5 bases. The germline CDR1 and CDR2 sequences are MNHNS and SASEGT. CDR3 length: 14 residues. Trimming left V 4 bases short and J 5 bases short, with 12 bases between. The CDR3 DNA is TGTGCCAGCAGTGCCAGGGAGAAGGATCAGCCCCAGCATTTT. Its protein product is CASSAREKDQPQHF.

Points on this clonotype: A much larger clone sits a single nucleotide away, making a read error possible. The chain joins TRBV3-1 to TRBJ2-1, with 8 bases fitting TRBD2. With 9 bases clipped from V and 9 bases from J, the junction kept 16 bases outside the gene matches. Looked up from germline, CDR1 is LGHDT and CDR2 is YNNKEL (reference sequence). The CDR3 has 15 amino acids. CDR3 protein: CARSARAGAGGEQFF. As DNA, the CDR3 is TGTGCCAGAAGCGCCCGTGCGGGGGCGGGGGGTGAGCAGTTCTTC.

Concerning this clonotype itself: One end of the junction does not line up with germline, which may come from a read error. The chain joins TRBV11-3 to TRBJ2-3; D could derive from TRBD1 or TRBD2 (7 bases each). This CDR3 comprises 14 residues. In germline, CDR1 is SGHNT, CDR2 YENEEA. The CDR3 here is CGVRGAGAKNTQYF. The CDR3 bases are TGTGGCGTCAGGGGGGCGGGAGCCAAAAATACGCAGTATTTC. The variable domain in full, completed from reference TRBV11-3 and TRBJ2-3, reads EAGVVQSPRYKIIEKKQPVAFWCNPISGHNTLYWYLQNLGQGPELLIRYENEEAVDDSQLPKDRFSAERLKGVDSTLKIQPAELGDSAVYLCGVRGAGAKNTQYFGPGTRLTVL.

This clonotype has only one observation. This chain uses TRBV7-3 with TRBJ2-1; D may be TRBD2 (5 bases). The germline CDR1 and CDR2 sequences are SGHTA and FQGTGA. The CDR3 has 17 residues. The germline V and J ends were trimmed by 1 base and 10 bases, with 23 bases remaining between them. In DNA form, the CDR3 reads TGTGCCAGCAGCTTAATAGGCGGGTCTAGCTCCTCCCGGGAGCAGTTCTTC. It codes for CASSLIGGSSSSREQFF.